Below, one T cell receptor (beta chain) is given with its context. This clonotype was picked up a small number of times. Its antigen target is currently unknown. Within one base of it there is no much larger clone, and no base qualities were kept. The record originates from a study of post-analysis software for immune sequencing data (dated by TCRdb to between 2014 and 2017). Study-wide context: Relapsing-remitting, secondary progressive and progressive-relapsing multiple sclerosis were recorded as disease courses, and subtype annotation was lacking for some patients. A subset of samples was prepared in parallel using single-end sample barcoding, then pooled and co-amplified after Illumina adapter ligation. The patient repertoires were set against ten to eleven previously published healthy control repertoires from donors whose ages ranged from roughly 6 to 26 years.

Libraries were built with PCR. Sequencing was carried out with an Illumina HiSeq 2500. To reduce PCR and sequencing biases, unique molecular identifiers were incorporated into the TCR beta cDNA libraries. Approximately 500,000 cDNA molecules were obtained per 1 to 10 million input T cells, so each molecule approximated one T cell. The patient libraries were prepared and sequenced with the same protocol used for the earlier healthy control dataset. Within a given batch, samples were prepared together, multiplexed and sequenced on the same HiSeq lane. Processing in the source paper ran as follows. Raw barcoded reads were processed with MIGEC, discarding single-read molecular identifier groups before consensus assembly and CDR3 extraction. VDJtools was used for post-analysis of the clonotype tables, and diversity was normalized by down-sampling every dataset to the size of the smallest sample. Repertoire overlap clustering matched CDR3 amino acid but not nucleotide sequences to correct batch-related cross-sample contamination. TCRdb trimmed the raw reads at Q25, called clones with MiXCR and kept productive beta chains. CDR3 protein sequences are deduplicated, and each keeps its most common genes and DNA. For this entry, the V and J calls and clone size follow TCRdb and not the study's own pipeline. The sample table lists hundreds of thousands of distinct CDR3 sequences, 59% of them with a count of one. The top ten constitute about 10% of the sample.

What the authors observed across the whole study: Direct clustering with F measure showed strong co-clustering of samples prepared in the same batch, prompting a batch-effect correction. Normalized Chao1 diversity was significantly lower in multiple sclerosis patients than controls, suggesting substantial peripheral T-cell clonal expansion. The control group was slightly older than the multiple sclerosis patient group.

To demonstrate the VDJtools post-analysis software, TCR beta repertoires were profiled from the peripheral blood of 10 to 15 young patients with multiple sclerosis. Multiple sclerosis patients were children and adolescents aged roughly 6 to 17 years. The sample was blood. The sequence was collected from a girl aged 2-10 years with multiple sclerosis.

The DNA sequence is TGTGCCAGCAGTTACTCCCCTGGGCAGCCCCAGCATTTT. It is translated as CASSYSPGQPQHF. The sequence is built from TRBV6-2 or TRBV6-3 and TRBJ1-5, with no confidently assigned D gene. The CDR3 holds 13 amino acids from the cysteine to the phenylalanine. The read is trimmed to its CDR3 DNA, 39 bases read in frame from base 1. CDR1 and CDR2 are drawn from the germline V gene: MNHEY, SVGEGT. V is shortened by 0 bases, J by 7 bases, and the region joining them spans 7 bases.